Listed below are T cell receptor beta chains from one sample, sequenced in a study of metastatic and nonmetastatic thyroid tumors. With MiXCR, TCRdb reprocessed the PCR reads. The sample lists 25,000 to 35,000 clones; over 15% were seen once. The sequenced material came from blood. The receptors were sampled from a female donor with papillary thyroid cancer or a benign thyroid nodule (not recorded which). Some clones in this sample may be carry-over from other donors' samples. Each CDR3 is given with its conserved first and last residue. The D gene is left open where the match is weak. Only part of the rows carry a size: once, few, many, or a class if the clone is expanded.

TRBD2	many	TRBV10-3	TRBJ2-1	CAISDPGVAGGLSSYNEQFF	TGTGCCATCAGTGACCCCGGGGTAGCGGGGGGTCTGAGCTCCTACAATGAGCAGTTCTTC
TRBD1	many	TRBV30	TRBJ2-7	CAWKGDRGNYEQYF	TGTGCCTGGAAAGGAGACAGGGGTAACTACGAGCAGTACTTC
TRBD2	many	TRBV11-2	TRBJ2-7	CASSRRAGGLSYEQYF	TGTGCCAGCAGCCGGAGGGCGGGAGGGCTCTCCTACGAGCAGTACTTC
NA	many	TRBV24-1	TRBJ1-5	CATSVQGAEPQHF	TGTGCCACCAGTGTACAGGGAGCAGAGCCCCAGCATTTT
NA	NA	TRBV7-2	TRBJ2-7	CASTLEGQGYEQYF	TGTGCCAGCACCTTAGAGGGCCAGGGCTACGAGCAGTACTTC
TRBD2	many	TRBV28	TRBJ2-5	CASSGLAEETQYF	TGTGCCAGCAGCGGACTAGCGGAAGAGACCCAGTACTTC
NA	many	TRBV6-4	TRBJ2-5	CASSGISFGYQETQYF	TGTGCCAGCAGTGGTATCTCTTTCGGCTACCAAGAGACCCAGTACTTC
TRBD2	many	TRBV10-1	TRBJ2-1	CASSQTSGRARNEQFF	TGCGCCAGCAGTCAGACTAGCGGGAGGGCCAGGAATGAGCAGTTCTTC
TRBD1	many	TRBV28	TRBJ1-4	CASRGQGATNEKLFF	TGTGCCAGCAGAGGACAGGGTGCCACTAATGAAAAACTGTTTTTT
TRBD2	medium-sized	TRBV6-2/TRBV6-3	TRBJ2-7	CASSYGTNSYEQYF	TGTGCCAGCAGTTACGGGACTAACTCCTACGAGCAGTACTTC
TRBD1	NA	TRBV7-6	TRBJ2-5	CASSLDWDSKETQYF	TGTGCCAGCAGTCTAGACTGGGACAGTAAAGAGACCCAGTACTTC
NA	many	TRBV9	TRBJ1-5	CASSVDGGPNQPQHF	TGTGCCAGCAGCGTAGACGGGGGCCCCAATCAGCCCCAGCATTTT
NA	NA	TRBV7-3	TRBJ2-7	CASSFTQRHGPSYEQYF	TGTGCCAGCAGCTTCACGCAACGACATGGGCCCTCTTACGAGCAGTACTTC
NA	NA	TRBV5-5	TRBJ1-5	CASSLYTVHVQPQHF	TGTGCCAGCAGCTTGTATACAGTTCACGTCCAGCCCCAGCATTTT
TRBD1	few	TRBV28	TRBJ2-5	CASSLEQGAGETQYF	TGTGCCAGCAGTTTAGAGCAGGGGGCAGGAGAGACCCAGTACTTC
TRBD1	NA	TRBV20-1	TRBJ2-7	CSAGTGDHYEQYF	TGCAGTGCCGGGACAGGGGACCACTACGAGCAGTACTTC
NA	many	TRBV6-2/TRBV6-3	TRBJ2-3	CASSYHSSTDTQYF	TGTGCCAGCAGTTACCACTCTAGCACAGATACGCAGTATTTT
NA	many	TRBV19	TRBJ1-2	CASSVRGYGYTF	TGTGCCAGTAGTGTGAGAGGATATGGCTACACCTTC
NA	many	TRBV12-3/TRBV12-4	TRBJ2-5	CASSLAGGYQETQYF	TGTGCCAGCAGTTTAGCGGGGGGCTACCAAGAGACCCAGTACTTC
TRBD1	NA	TRBV5-1	TRBJ1-2	CASSLIQGADGYTF	TGCGCCAGCAGCTTGATTCAGGGGGCTGACGGCTACACCTTC
NA	NA	TRBV7-9	TRBJ2-7	CASSAVQVTYGQYF	TGTGCCAGCAGCGCTGTACAGGTGACCTACGGGCAGTACTTC
TRBD1	many	TRBV7-2	TRBJ1-1	CASKKERTGNTEAFF	TGTGCCAGCAAGAAGGAGAGGACAGGGAACACTGAAGCTTTCTTT
NA	NA	TRBV4-2	TRBJ2-7	CASSQDQGEAYEQYF	TGTGCCAGCAGCCAAGATCAGGGGGAGGCTTACGAGCAGTACTTC
NA	medium-sized	TRBV6-1	TRBJ2-4	CASSVSGNIQYF	TGTGCCAGCAGTGTGTCCGGAAATATTCAGTACTTC
TRBD1	many	TRBV24-1	TRBJ2-7	CATSKDRDGSYEQYF	TGTGCCACCAGTAAGGACAGGGATGGGTCCTACGAGCAGTACTTC
TRBD2	NA	TRBV7-3	TRBJ2-6	CASSFPSGLSSGANVLTF	TGTGCCAGCAGCTTCCCTAGCGGCCTGAGCTCTGGGGCCAACGTCCTGACTTTC
NA	NA	TRBV6-1	TRBJ2-5	CASNTDSQPGETQYF	TGTGCCAGCAACACGGACAGTCAACCCGGGGAGACCCAGTACTTC
TRBD2	medium-sized	TRBV20-1	TRBJ2-7	CSALSGRSSYEQYF	TGCAGTGCCCTTAGCGGGAGGTCCTCCTACGAGCAGTACTTC
NA	NA	TRBV7-2	TRBJ1-2	CASSQATENIGYTF	TGTGCCAGCAGCCAGGCTACCGAGAATATAGGCTACACCTTC
TRBD1	few	TRBV6-1	TRBJ2-1	CASSEWGQGYNEQLF	TGTGCCAGCAGTGAATGGGGACAGGGGTACAATGAGCAGTTATTC
NA	NA	TRBV20-1	TRBJ2-3	CIATSWRAADTQYF	TGCATCGCAACTAGCTGGAGGGCCGCAGATACGCAGTATTTT
NA	many	TRBV3-1	TRBJ2-3	CASSQVGVGADWGTQYF	TGTGCCAGCAGCCAAGTAGGGGTGGGGGCGGACTGGGGTACGCAGTATTTT
TRBD2	NA	TRBV19	TRBJ2-7	CASSRAFSGRAYEKYF	TGTGCCAGTAGTAGAGCGTTTAGCGGGAGGGCGTACGAGAAGTACTTC
NA	many	TRBV10-3	TRBJ1-5	CAISERDDQPQHF	TGTGCCATCAGTGAACGGGACGATCAGCCCCAGCATTTT
NA	medium-sized	TRBV12-3/TRBV12-4	TRBJ2-7	CASRLLGYEQYF	TGTGCCAGCAGGCTACTAGGCTACGAGCAGTACTTC
NA	NA	TRBV28	TRBJ1-5	CATTLDSRGNQPKHF	TGTGCCACCACCCTTGACAGCAGGGGCAATCAGCCCAAGCATTTT
NA	many	TRBV6-1	TRBJ2-5	CASSVVGETQYF	TGTGCCAGCAGTGTGGTTGGGGAGACCCAGTACTTC
NA	NA	TRBV5-1	TRBJ2-7	CASSLAGTKRTTYEQYF	TGCGCCAGCAGCTTGGCCGGGACAAAGAGGACCACCTACGAGCAGTACTTC